This is a list of T cell receptor beta chains from one sample in a study of Graves' ophthalmopathy and Graves' hyperthyroidism. One entry per CDR3 protein, called by TCRdb with MiXCR from the multiplex PCR reads. The sample records approximately 330,000 distinct CDR3 sequences, about a sixth being singletons. The specimen sequenced was peripheral blood. The source of these receptors is an adult man with Graves' ophthalmopathy. Each CDR3 is given with its conserved first and last residue. A D gene is named only where the DNA matches it firmly. Part of the rows lack a size; the others show once, few, many or a class for expanded clones.

d_call j_call clone_size v_call cdr3_aa cdr3_nt
TRBD2 TRBJ2-7 many TRBV7-8 CASSLASGSGEQYF TGTGCCAGCAGCTTGGCTAGCGGGAGTGGCGAGCAGTACTTC
- TRBJ1-2 - TRBV28 CASRPLLYGYTF TGTGCCAGCAGACCCCTGCTCTATGGCTACACCTTC
- TRBJ1-5 many TRBV6-5 CASSPGQSNQPQHF TGTGCCAGCAGCCCTGGACAGAGCAATCAGCCCCAGCATTTT
TRBD1 TRBJ1-3 many TRBV27 CASSDRGSGNTIYF TGTGCCTCCTCGGACAGGGGCTCTGGAAACACCATATATTTT
- TRBJ1-1 many TRBV11-2 CASSLDYVGYTEAFF TGTGCCAGCAGCTTAGATTACGTGGGGTACACTGAAGCTTTCTTT
TRBD1 TRBJ1-2 many TRBV6-5 CASRGQGAPGYTF TGTGCCAGCAGGGGACAGGGGGCTCCTGGCTACACCTTC
- TRBJ2-7 many TRBV28 CATRTRYEQYF TGTGCCACTCGGACCCGCTACGAGCAGTACTTC
- TRBJ1-1 many TRBV6-1 CASSVTGNTEAFF TGTGCCAGCAGTGTAACAGGAAACACTGAAGCTTTCTTT
- TRBJ2-7 many TRBV6-5 CASRPDRLGHYEQYF TGTGCCAGCAGGCCGGACAGACTTGGCCACTACGAGCAGTACTTC
TRBD1 TRBJ1-1 many TRBV30 CAWSATGGTEAFF TGTGCCTGGAGTGCCACAGGGGGCACTGAAGCTTTCTTT
TRBD2 TRBJ2-2 many TRBV10-1 CASGTSGGELFF TGCGCCAGCGGGACTAGTGGGGGGGAGCTGTTTTTT
- TRBJ2-7 many TRBV30 CAWNRASSYEQYF TGTGCCTGGAACAGGGCTAGCTCCTACGAGCAGTACTTC
- TRBJ2-5 - TRBV18 CASSPPIQETQYF TGTGCCAGCTCACCACCCATCCAAGAGACCCAGTACTTC
- TRBJ1-1 many TRBV5-5 CASSSGHVTYTEAFF TGTGCCAGCAGCTCCGGACACGTAACGTACACTGAAGCTTTCTTT
- TRBJ2-7 many TRBV12-3/TRBV12-4 CASSFPQGAYEQYF TGTGCCAGCAGTTTTCCACAGGGAGCCTACGAGCAGTACTTC
- TRBJ2-5 many TRBV3-1 CASSRARSSQETQYF TGTGCCAGCAGCCGCGCCCGTTCGTCCCAAGAGACCCAGTACTTC
- TRBJ2-7 - TRBV7-8 CASSLDVWDEQYF TGTGCCAGCAGTTTAGATGTTTGGGACGAGCAGTACTTC
TRBD1 TRBJ2-7 many TRBV5-1 CASSYEVGQGALEQYF TGCGCCAGCAGCTATGAAGTCGGACAGGGGGCTCTCGAGCAGTACTTC
- TRBJ1-5 many TRBV28 CASSFGAGTQPQHF TGTGCCAGCAGTTTCGGGGCAGGGACTCAGCCCCAGCATTTT
- TRBJ2-5 many TRBV11-2 CASSDWRILFQETQYF TGTGCCAGCAGCGACTGGAGGATTCTCTTTCAAGAGACCCAGTACTTC
TRBD1 TRBJ1-1 - TRBV12-3/TRBV12-4 CASSPGTGGKAFF TGTGCCAGCAGTCCGGGGACAGGGGGTAAAGCTTTCTTT
- TRBJ2-7 many TRBV6-5 CASRGSPYEQYF TGTGCCAGCAGGGGCAGCCCCTACGAGCAGTACTTC
- TRBJ2-5 many TRBV6-2/TRBV6-3 CASSYWLALKTQYF TGTGCCAGCAGCTATTGGCTAGCATTAAAGACCCAGTACTTC
- TRBJ1-1 - TRBV7-2 CASRHRLIPEAFF TGTGCCAGCAGGCATCGGCTCATCCCAGAAGCTTTCTTT
- TRBJ2-7 few TRBV6-2/TRBV6-3 CASKPGRAESYEQSF TGTGCCAGCAAACCGGGGCGAGCAGAATCCTACGAGCAGTCCTTC
TRBD2 TRBJ2-5 many TRBV12-3/TRBV12-4 CASSLPGGQETQYF TGTGCCAGCAGTCTACCGGGGGGCCAAGAGACCCAGTACTTC
TRBD1 TRBJ1-1 many TRBV6-5 CASSYPPGDRGGTEAFF TGTGCCAGCAGTTACCCACCTGGTGACAGGGGAGGGACTGAAGCTTTCTTT
- TRBJ2-7 many TRBV7-8 CASRSRPRTTRYEQYF TGTGCCAGCAGGAGCAGACCTCGGACAACGCGTTACGAGCAGTACTTC
- TRBJ1-1 many TRBV6-2/TRBV6-3 CASSFPLPRVAFF TGTGCCAGCAGCTTCCCCCTTCCAAGGGTGGCTTTCTTT
TRBD2 TRBJ2-5 many TRBV4-1 CASSQDRPSGTQETQYF TGCGCCAGCAGCCAAGATCGCCCTAGCGGGACCCAAGAGACCCAGTACTTC
TRBD1 TRBJ1-2 many TRBV6-1 CASSRDRYYGYTF TGTGCCAGCAGCCGGGACAGATACTATGGCTACACCTTC
TRBD1 TRBJ2-2 many TRBV6-2/TRBV6-3 CASRGDRVNTGELFF TGTGCCAGCAGAGGCGACAGGGTAAACACCGGGGAGCTGTTTTTT
TRBD1 TRBJ2-5 few TRBV2 CASSEEGGQGAPWVDF TGTGCCAGCAGTGAAGAGGGGGGACAGGGGGCCCCGTGGGTCGACTTC
- TRBJ1-2 many TRBV7-8 CASSQGRRGNYGYTF TGTGCCAGCAGCCAAGGAAGGCGAGGGAACTATGGCTACACCTTC
- TRBJ1-2 many TRBV24-1 CATSDRGGGYTF TGTGCCACCAGTGATCGGGGTGGCGGCTACACCTTC
- TRBJ2-7 many TRBV19 CASSRDFLAYEQYF TGTGCCAGTAGCCGGGACTTCCTAGCCTACGAGCAGTACTTC
TRBD2 TRBJ2-7 many TRBV9 CASSPRLAGFYEQYF TGTGCCAGCAGCCCCCGACTAGCGGGATTCTACGAGCAGTACTTC
TRBD1 TRBJ1-1 many TRBV28 CASSRYRGRGRTEAFF TGTGCCAGCAGTCGCTACAGGGGGCGAGGTAGGACTGAAGCTTTCTTT
TRBD2 TRBJ2-5 many TRBV11-1 CASSSPGLAGPTVETQYF TGTGCCAGCAGCTCTCCGGGACTAGCGGGTCCGACGGTGGAGACCCAGTACTTC
TRBD1 TRBJ2-7 many TRBV7-6 CASSVAGGAYEQYF TGTGCCAGCAGCGTGGCAGGGGGCGCGTACGAGCAGTACTTC
- TRBJ1-3 many TRBV29-1 CSVVSRNTIYF TGCAGCGTTGTTTCACGAAACACCATATATTTT
- TRBJ2-7 few TRBV28 CASSSGWDYEQYF TGTGCCAGCAGTTCAGGGTGGGATTACGAGCAGTACTTC
- TRBJ2-2 many TRBV11-1 CASSLTGRERSGELFF TGTGCCAGCAGCTTAACTGGCAGGGAGCGGTCCGGGGAGCTGTTTTTT
- TRBJ1-3 many TRBV4-3 CASSQALVGNTIYF TGCGCCAGCAGCCAAGCTCTTGTCGGGAACACCATATATTTT
- TRBJ2-5 few TRBV20-1 CSASSGISETQYF TGCAGTGCTAGTAGTGGGATATCGGAGACCCAGTACTTC
- TRBJ2-5 many TRBV24-1 CATSAAGRETQYF TGTGCCACCAGTGCGGCGGGACGAGAGACCCAGTACTTC
- TRBJ2-6 many TRBV6-2/TRBV6-3 CASSYSGPGLISGANVLTF TGTGCCAGCAGTTACTCAGGGCCGGGACTCATCTCTGGGGCCAACGTCCTGACTTTC
- TRBJ2-7 - TRBV27 CASSLSMRLAYEQYF TGTGCCAGCAGTTTATCGATGAGACTTGCCTACGAGCAGTACTTC
- TRBJ1-3 - TRBV7-2 CASSSPVDSGNTIYF TGTGCCAGCAGCTCTCCGGTAGACTCTGGAAACACCATATATTTT
- TRBJ2-4 many TRBV10-1 CASSESHRPFIQYF TGCGCCAGCAGTGAGTCCCATCGACCGTTCATTCAGTACTTC
- TRBJ1-2 many TRBV5-1 CASSLGGSAGYTF TGCGCCAGCAGCTTGGGAGGGTCCGCGGGCTACACCTTC
- TRBJ2-7 - TRBV28 CASSRPRQAYEQYF TGTGCCAGCAGCCGACCGCGACAGGCCTACGAGCAGTACTTC
TRBD2 TRBJ2-7 many TRBV6-2/TRBV6-3 CASSGAGPPSYEQYF TGTGCCAGCAGTGGAGCGGGACCACCCTCCTACGAGCAGTACTTC
- TRBJ2-7 many TRBV12-3/TRBV12-4 CASSLMARGEQYF TGTGCCAGCAGTTTAATGGCGAGAGGCGAGCAGTACTTC
- TRBJ1-1 many TRBV6-1 CASTGLGNTEAFF TGTGCCAGCACGGGACTTGGGAACACTGAAGCTTTCTTT
TRBD1 TRBJ1-3 many TRBV20-1 CSATKTGLWTGNTIYF TGCAGTGCCACCAAGACAGGGTTGTGGACTGGAAACACCATATATTTT
- TRBJ1-1 many TRBV11-2 CASSQTPNTEAFF TGTGCCAGCAGCCAGACACCGAACACTGAAGCTTTCTTT
- TRBJ1-2 few TRBV20-1 CSARDAGRGDFYGYSF TGCAGTGCTAGAGATGCCGGGAGAGGAGATTTTTATGGCTACAGCTTC
- TRBJ2-7 many TRBV5-1 CASSPLTDAGPSNF TGCGCCAGCAGCCCGCTGACAGACGCGGGCCCCTCCAACTTC